This T cell receptor beta chain was sequenced during a study of T cells in Graves' hyperthyroidism and ophthalmopathy. This clonotype has ten or more counts. Antigen specificity is unknown. This CDR3 region has 17 residues. Trimming took off 6 bases at V and 0 bases at J, with 20 bases between the two ends. Germline V lookup: CDR1 MDHEN, CDR2 SYDVKM. The source material, RNA transcripts, was used to amplify TCR beta CDR3 regions. The TCR CDR3 first-round RT-PCR relied on the HTBI primer set. TCRdb recomputed calls from the multiplex PCR reads with MiXCR, one row per CDR3 protein. The table shows approximately 510,000 distinct CDR3 sequences, with less than 25% occurring only once. The study's findings and limits: In blood, most of the thyroid clonotypes expanded above 0.001 were also present.

The sequencing sample was made of blood. This chain joins TRBV28 and TRBJ1-1; possible D gene TRBD1, 6 bases. The clonotype originates from a man aged 18 to 30 with Graves' hyperthyroidism. Here the CDR3 reads CASRGRGSIPVNTEAFF. The DNA for the CDR3 is TGTGCCAGCAGGGGTAGGGGGTCCATCCCGGTGAACACTGAAGCTTTCTTT.